This TCR beta chain was captured by sequencing in a study of CD8+ T cells in alopecia areata. It was cDNA, reverse transcribed from extracted RNA, that served as the sequencing template. Sequenced by immunoSEQ multiplex PCR; TCRdb stores in-frame clones only, minus some. Of approximately 82,000 clones in the sample, just over 50% were seen once. Regarding the study as a whole: Scalp samples also contribute reads from the resident alphabeta T cells found in normal skin. Higher clonality than in normal scalp was seen in lesional scalp, especially alopecia totalis/universalis.

V lost 6 bases and J lost 4, with 15 bases in between. Per the germline V gene, CDR1 is MNHNY and CDR2 is SVGAGI (reference sequence). This CDR3 contains 15 residues. This clone was found a few times. Its antigen is currently unknown. Sequencing was carried out using NKG2D-high CD8+ T cells sorted from blood. The chain has TRBV6-6 and TRBJ2-2; the D call may be TRBD1 or TRBD2 (5 bases each). The sequence derives from a human donor with alopecia areata. CDR3 region: CASSTRERGTGELFF. CDR3 DNA: TGTGCCAGCAGCACCAGGGAGAGGGGCACCGGGGAGCTGTTTTTT.